This T cell receptor (beta chain) derives from a study of blood T cell repertoires in COVID-19. About the research overall: The United States, Italy and Spain supplied acute and convalescent COVID-19 samples. Nucleic acid was either cDNA or gDNA, and it came from T cells, B-cell-depleted T cells, or PBMCs.

Germline V gene sequence: CDR1 WNHNN, CDR2 SYGVQD (reference sequence). The V and J ends lost 6 bases and 8 bases, in that order; junction bases with no gene match: 13. The CDR3 covers 16 residues. Sequenced by immunoSEQ multiplex PCR; TCRdb stores in-frame clones only, minus some. The profile shows over 200,000 clones, about 90% of them singletons. The genes are TRBV10-1 and TRBJ1-4; 9 nucleotides match TRBD1. The clonotype was recovered from a woman aged 55-70 years with acute or convalescent COVID-19. The source material was peripheral blood. The CDR3 loop reads CASREGQGRVGEKLFF. DNA of the CDR3: TGCGCCAGCAGGGAGGGACAGGGAAGGGTTGGGGAAAAACTGTTTTTT.